This T cell receptor beta chain was retrieved from a study of response to subunit inactivated influenza vaccine. Findings and limits, study-wide: The authors proposed limited new T cell recruitment per seasonal influenza vaccination.

This clonotype was seen more than once but under ten times. Its antigen remains unknown. MiXCR, applied by TCRdb to the RT-PCR reads, yields one record per CDR3 protein. In the table there are 300,000 to 350,000 distinct CDR3 sequences, just over 20% of which are singletons. Trimming took 0 bases from V and 2 from J; bases not matched to a gene: 7. Germline CDR1 reads ENHRY; CDR2 reads SYGVKD. This CDR3 has 17 residues. The chain couples TRBV10-3 to TRBJ2-7; 10 bases are a match to TRBD2. Sequencing was performed on PBMCs from blood, taken less than 22 months after vaccination. The receptor comes from a man aged 45 to 70 who received an inactivated influenza vaccine. The CDR3 DNA reads TGTGCCATCAGTGAGTCGGCTAGCGGGAGCCGTCCCTACGAGCAGTACTTC. Translating gives CAISESASGSRPYEQYF.